The 12 T cell receptor beta chains below were found in one sample sequenced in a study of blood T cell repertoires in COVID-19. The protocol was immunoSEQ multiplex PCR, while the TCRdb copy is restricted to in-frame clones and leaves out a portion. Found here are about 170,000 clones, 87% of them singletons; the top ten hold 1.5% to 2%. The sequencing sample was made of peripheral blood. Every receptor here comes from a woman in her forties or fifties with acute or convalescent COVID-19.

The chain couples TRBV29-1 to TRBJ2-7, with 8 bases lining up with TRBD1. This CDR3 has 16 amino acids. The germline V gene has CDR1 SQVTM and CDR2 ANQGSEA. V was pared by 4 bases and J by 0 bases, with 11 bases of the junction left unmatched. The CDR3 reads CSVGKVGQGSSYEQYF. CDR3 DNA: TGCAGCGTTGGTAAGGTTGGACAGGGCAGCTCCTACGAGCAGTACTTC.

J is TRBJ2-1 and V is TRBV30; 9 positions match TRBD1. From germline, CDR1 is GTSNPN and CDR2 SVGIG (reference sequence). The CDR3 is 14 amino acids. The V segment lost 7 bases and the J segment 12 bases; nucleotides outside the gene matches: 16. DNA of the CDR3: TGTGCCTTAATGGGACAGGGAAGAGCTTCAGGGCAGTTCTTC. Its translation: CALMGQGRASGQFF.

The V call is TRBV3-1 (or the pseudogene TRBV3-2), the J call TRBJ1-5; D is possibly TRBD1 (5 bases). CDR1 LGHDT and CDR2 YNNKEL come from the germline V gene (reference sequence). CDR3 length: 15 amino acids. The V end was cut by 7 bases, the J end by 0 bases, with 13 bases between. This CDR3 reads CASTRQLLSNQPQHF. The CDR3 DNA reads as TGTGCCAGCACCCGACAGCTTCTTAGCAATCAGCCCCAGCATTTT.

This chain connects TRBV5-1 to TRBJ2-1; 12 bases match TRBD2. The trim removed 5 bases at V and 1 base at J, leaving 4 bases unmatched. There are 16 residues in the CDR3. The germline V gene encodes CDR1 SGHRS and CDR2 YFSETQ. CDR3 amino acids: CASRRGLAGSYNEQFF. CDR3 coding DNA: TGCGCCAGCAGGCGCGGACTAGCGGGGTCCTACAATGAGCAGTTCTTC.

This clone was counted ten times or more. The V and J genes are TRBV19 and TRBJ1-2; 7 nucleotides match TRBD1. Per germline, CDR1 LNHDA and CDR2 SQIVND (reference sequence). This CDR3 is 15 amino acids long. V lost 4 bases and J lost 13; bases outside the gene matches: 18. CDR3 sequence (DNA): TGTGCCAGTAGTACCCTCGGGGACAGCTCTATTGTGGGCACCTTC. Its translation: CASSTLGDSSIVGTF. The entire variable domain, with the rest obtained from reference TRBV19 and TRBJ1-2, is as follows: DGGITQSPKYLFRKEGQNVTLSCEQNLNHDAMYWYRQDPGQGLRLIYYSQIVNDFQKGDIAEGYSVSREKKESFPLTVTSAQKNPTAFYLCASSTLGDSSIVGTFGSGTRLTVV.

The chain carries TRBV11-1 and TRBJ2-7; a weak D match, TRBD1 (7 bases). Per germline, CDR1 SGHAT and CDR2 FQDESV (reference sequence). The ends were cut back, 2 bases at V and 6 bases at J, with 17 bases in the middle. The CDR3 has 15 amino acids. In DNA, the CDR3 is TGTGCCAGCAGCTTAAGACAGGGCGGGGTGGCCGAGCAGTACTTC. The encoded protein is CASSLRQGGVAEQYF.

The gene calls are TRBV10-3 and TRBJ2-1, with 12 bases aligning to TRBD2. J gave up 6 bases and V 11 bases, and 5 bases lay outside the gene matches. CDR3 length: 13 amino acids. Germline assignment: CDR1 ENHRY and CDR2 SYGVKD. CDR3 loop: CASTSGSPNEQFF. CDR3 sequence (DNA): TGTGCCTCGACTAGCGGGAGTCCCAATGAGCAGTTCTTC.

The chain has TRBV6-5 and TRBJ1-4; 8 positions agree with TRBD1. The CDR3 loop spans 15 amino acids. Germline V lookup: CDR1 MNHEY, CDR2 SVGAGI. Trimming cost V 2 bases and J 5 bases; bases outside gene matches: 4. The CDR3 DNA sequence: TGTGCCAGCAGTTACGCGACAGGGGTAAATGAAAAACTGTTTTTT. It specifies CASSYATGVNEKLFF.

The chain combines TRBV9 with TRBJ2-5, with 7 positions matching TRBD1. From germline, CDR1 is SGDLS and CDR2 YYNGEE. The CDR3 extends over 13 amino acids. Trimming removed 3 bases from V and 5 bases from J; junction bases left unmatched: 4. The CDR3 sequence: CASSARDSETQYF. CDR3 in DNA: TGTGCCAGCAGCGCCCGGGACAGCGAGACCCAGTACTTC.

The rearrangement uses TRBV10-3 and TRBJ2-7; 8 nucleotides agree with TRBD1. There are 13 residues in the CDR3. Germline CDR1 ENHRY, CDR2 SYGVKD. V lost 7 bases and J lost 7; bases outside the gene matches: 9. As DNA, the CDR3 is TGTGCCATCAACAAGGACAGGGCAGGGGAGCAGTACTTC. The encoded protein is CAINKDRAGEQYF.

The chain is built from TRBV27 and TRBJ1-5; perhaps TRBD1 as D (5 bases). The CDR3 extends over 16 amino acids. V gave up 2 bases and J gave up 5 bases, with 16 bases separating them. CDR1 is MNHEY and CDR2 is SMNVEV in the germline V gene (reference sequence). The chain's CDR3 is CASSLGGRATYQPQHF. DNA of the CDR3: TGTGCCAGCAGTTTAGGCGGCAGGGCAACCTATCAGCCCCAGCATTTT.

The chain links TRBV7-8 to TRBJ2-5, with TRBD1 as a possible D gene (6 bases). V dropped 3 bases and J dropped 5 bases, with 13 bases sitting between them. Looked up from germline, CDR1 is SGHVS and CDR2 is FQNEAQ. CDR3 length equals 14 residues. The CDR3 is CASSFSGQWETQYF. The DNA for the CDR3 is TGTGCCAGCAGCTTTTCGGGACAATGGGAGACCCAGTACTTC.